Given below is one TCR beta chain in context. In the original processing: Amplification from reference gene primers served as the basis for estimated nucleated cell counts. Clones were read by immunoSEQ multiplex PCR, and TCRdb kept only the in-frame ones, dropping some. V and J calls plus clone size are reproduced from that table; the DNA served to infer D and trimming. The sample lists roughly 100,000 clones, about nine tenths occurring once. This sample was included in a study of blood T cell repertoires in COVID-19. At the level of the study: Both acute and convalescent COVID-19 samples were obtained from the United States, Italy and Spain.

The CDR3 consists of 15 residues. V lost 2 bases and J lost 6; bases outside the gene matches: 10. Germline loops: CDR1 GTSNPN, CDR2 SVGIG (reference sequence). The chain recombines TRBV30 with TRBJ1-1; TRBD1 agrees at 9 bases. Sequencing was carried out using peripheral blood. The TCR was taken from a man aged 45-60 years with acute or convalescent COVID-19. The DNA for the CDR3 is TGTGCCTGGAGTCCATCTCCACAGGGGGCTTCTGAAGCTTTCTTT. Protein product: CAWSPSPQGASEAFF. Based on the CDR3 plus reference TRBV30 and TRBJ1-1, the full variable domain is SQTIHQWPATLVQPVGSPLSLECTVEGTSNPNLYWYRQAAGRGLQLLFYSVGIGQISSEVPQNLSASRPQDRQFILSSKKLLLSDSGFYLCAWSPSPQGASEAFFGQGTRLTVV.